This T cell receptor beta chain was captured by sequencing in a study of CD8 T cells in Susac syndrome. Study outcomes and limitations: Repertoires of Susac syndrome CD4+ T cells lacked clonal expansion.

As for this clonotype: The antigen is unknown.

RNA totalling roughly 0.45 to 1 ug underwent reverse transcription with random hexamers. TCRdb recomputed calls from the immunoSEQ multiplex PCR reads with MiXCR, one row per CDR3 protein. Of approximately 150,000 distinct CDR3 sequences listed, 90% to 96% are singletons. The V and J ends lost 0 bases and 5 bases respectively, with 13 bases between them. Germline-derived CDR1 and CDR2 are DFQATT and SNEGSKA (reference sequence). This CDR3 is 14 amino acids long. The chain employs TRBV20-1 and TRBJ1-1; TRBD1 is a possible D gene (5 bases). The specimen was CD4+ T cells from PBMCs. The origin of this receptor is a human donor with Susac syndrome. The DNA of the CDR3 is TGCAGTGCTAGAGATCGGGGCAGGGTGACTGAAGCTTTCTTT. It encodes CSARDRGRVTEAFF.